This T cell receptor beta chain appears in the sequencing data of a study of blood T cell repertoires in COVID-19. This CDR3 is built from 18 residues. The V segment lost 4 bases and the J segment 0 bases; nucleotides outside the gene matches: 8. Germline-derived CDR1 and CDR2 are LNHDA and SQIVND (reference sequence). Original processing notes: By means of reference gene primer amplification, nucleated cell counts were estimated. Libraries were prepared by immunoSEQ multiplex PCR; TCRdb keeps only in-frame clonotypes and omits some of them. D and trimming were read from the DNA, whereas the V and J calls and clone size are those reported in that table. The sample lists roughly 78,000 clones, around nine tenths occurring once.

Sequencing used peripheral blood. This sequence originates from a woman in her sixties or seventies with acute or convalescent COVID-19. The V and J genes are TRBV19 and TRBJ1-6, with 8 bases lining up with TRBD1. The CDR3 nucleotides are TGTGCCAGTAGTAACGTGGGACAGGCTAGCTCCTATAATTCACCCCTCCACTTT. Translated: CASSNVGQASSYNSPLHF.